One and the same sample provided the 31 T cell receptor beta chains below, sequenced in a study of T cell responses to AZD1222 COVID-19 vaccine. Measured with immunoSEQ multiplex PCR; TCRdb has only the in-frame clones, and not every one. The sample consists of some 150,000 clones, about 91% of them appearing once. The sample here was peripheral blood, taken on day 0 of MenACWY control vaccination. These receptors were taken from an adult in good health.

This chain joins TRBV3-1 (or the pseudogene TRBV3-2) and TRBJ2-3; D may match TRBD1 or TRBD2 (5 bases each). Per the germline V gene, CDR1 is LGHDT and CDR2 is YNNKEL (reference sequence). Trimming removed 4 bases at V and 0 bases at J, with 23 bases between. The CDR3 is 19 amino acids. The CDR3 region is CASSPSGTVWARSTDTQYF. As DNA, the CDR3 is TGTGCCAGCAGCCCCTCCGGGACCGTCTGGGCTAGGAGCACAGATACGCAGTATTTT.

This clone showed up just once. The chain recombines TRBV30 with TRBJ1-6, with D possibly matching TRBD1 (6 bases). Germline V lookup: CDR1 GTSNPN, CDR2 SVGIG (reference sequence). This CDR3 spans 12 amino acids. V lost 4 bases and J lost 10, with 11 bases in between. The CDR3 is CAWKEGQSPLHF. Here the CDR3 DNA reads TGTGCCTGGAAGGAGGGACAATCACCCCTCCACTTT.

The chain combines TRBV10-3 with TRBJ2-1; the D gene is possibly TRBD2 (6 bases). This CDR3 is 12 amino acids long. The V gene's germline CDR1 is ENHRY and CDR2 SYGVKD. V shed 8 bases and J shed 9 bases, with 14 bases lying between them. CDR3 region: CAIGVMRGEQFF. For the CDR3, the DNA is TGTGCCATCGGAGTCATGCGGGGTGAGCAGTTCTTC.

A remark on this clone: The same CDR3 also results from other DNA sequences found in this sample. This rearrangement joins TRBV30 to TRBJ2-2; 7 bases are a match to TRBD1. The CDR3 has 13 amino acids. Germline values: CDR1 GTSNPN, CDR2 SVGIG (reference sequence). J was trimmed by 5 bases and V by 3 bases; bases with no gene match: 3. The CDR3 nucleotides read TGTGCCTGGAGCGTACAGGGGACCGGGGAGCTGTTTTTT. This encodes CAWSVQGTGELFF. Full variable domain (rest looked up from reference TRBV30 and TRBJ2-2): SQTIHQWPATLVQPVGSPLSLECTVEGTSNPNLYWYRQAAGRGLQLLFYSVGIGQISSEVPQNLSASRPQDRQFILSSKKLLLSDSGFYLCAWSVQGTGELFFGEGSRLTVL.

V usage is TRBV7-3 and J usage is TRBJ2-1, with D possibly matching TRBD1 (6 bases). Between the trimmed V and J ends, which lost 3 bases and 5 bases, there was a span of 14 bases. The CDR3 has 15 amino acids. Germline CDR1 is SGHTA and CDR2 is FQGTGA. The CDR3: CASSFQQGRNNEQFF. The CDR3 DNA follows: TGTGCCAGCAGCTTCCAACAGGGACGTAACAATGAGCAGTTCTTC.

This clone appeared once. The CDR3 DNA follows: TGTGCCAGCAGCCAACCCGGAAACACCATATATTTT. Protein product: CASSQPGNTIYF. The rearrangement uses TRBV3-1 (or the pseudogene TRBV3-2) and TRBJ1-3; D is unclear. Germline V gene data show CDR1 as LGHDT and CDR2 as YNNKEL (reference sequence). This CDR3 has 12 residues. Trimming took 2 bases from V and 4 from J, leaving 3 bases between them.

The chain couples TRBV9 to TRBJ2-1; 9 nucleotides agree with TRBD2. V gave up 2 bases and J gave up 11 bases; unmatched junction bases: 20. The CDR3 loop spans 18 amino acids. The germline CDR1 and CDR2 sequences are SGDLS and YYNGEE. This CDR3 reads CASSVGGGRVWLEEKQFF. The CDR3 DNA reads as TGTGCCAGCAGCGTTGGGGGCGGGAGGGTGTGGTTGGAAGAGAAGCAGTTCTTC.

The J gene is TRBJ2-6, the V gene TRBV28, with 10 bases lining up with TRBD1. The CDR3 is 18 amino acids. CDR1 and CDR2 (germline): MDHEN, SYDVKM. Germline trimming cut 5 bases from V and 4 bases from J; bases unmatched to any gene: 11. In DNA form, the CDR3 reads TGTGCCAGCAGTCTCCAGACAGGGGGCATCTCCGGGGCCAACGTCCTGACTTTC. It encodes CASSLQTGGISGANVLTF.

The V and J genes are TRBV6-2 or TRBV6-3 and TRBJ1-5; unclear D gene. The length of the CDR3 is 14 residues. Per germline, CDR1 MNHEY and CDR2 SVGEGT. The ends were cut back, 4 bases at V and 4 bases at J, with 11 bases in the middle. CDR3 nucleotide sequence: TGTGCCAGCAGTTCCTTCGACAATAATCAGCCCCAGCATTTT. Translation gives CASSSFDNNQPQHF.

V usage is TRBV18 and J usage is TRBJ2-1; D is perhaps TRBD1 (6 bases). Germline lookup yields CDR1 KGHSH and CDR2 LQKENI. The CDR3 is 18 amino acids. Trimming stripped 3 bases from V and 6 bases from J, with 24 bases between. The CDR3 spells CASSPSPGHHTTINEQFF. Written as DNA, the CDR3 is TGTGCCAGCTCACCGTCCCCGGGACACCACACAACAATCAATGAGCAGTTCTTC.

The rearrangement joins TRBV9 to TRBJ1-6; no reliable D call. The CDR3 consists of 15 residues. Trimming shortened V by 0 bases and J by 10 bases, and 14 bases separated the two germline ends. In germline, CDR1 is SGDLS, CDR2 YYNGEE. CDR3 residues: CASSVEGNFWSPLHF. The DNA for the CDR3 is TGTGCCAGCAGCGTAGAGGGCAATTTTTGGTCACCCCTCCACTTT.

This chain links TRBV29-1 with TRBJ2-5; D is possibly TRBD2 (6 bases). CDR1 SQVTM and CDR2 ANQGSEA come from the germline V gene. Trimming left V 6 bases short and J 2 bases short, with 13 bases between. The CDR3 runs to 13 residues. CDR3 amino acids: CSVSGRFQETQYF. CDR3 nucleotide sequence: TGCAGCGTGTCCGGGAGATTTCAAGAGACCCAGTACTTC.

The chain links TRBV30 to TRBJ2-7; a possible D gene is TRBD2 (5 bases). The CDR3 is 12 residues long. The V gene's germline CDR1 is GTSNPN and CDR2 SVGIG (reference sequence). V lost 0 bases, J lost 7 bases, and 10 bases lay in between. In nucleotides, the CDR3 is TGTGCCTGGAGTGTGGGGTCGGGGGAGCAGTACTTC. This gives the protein CAWSVGSGEQYF.

The V and J genes are TRBV28 and TRBJ2-7, with D unresolved. This CDR3 is 12 amino acids long. Trimming shortened V by 5 bases and J by 0 bases, and 5 bases separated the two germline ends. Germline V gene sequence: CDR1 MDHEN, CDR2 SYDVKM. DNA for the CDR3: TGTGCCAGCAGTGTTAGCTCCTACGAGCAGTACTTC. This translates into CASSVSSYEQYF.

This chain joins TRBV20-1 and TRBJ2-5; TRBD1 or TRBD2 may be the D gene (5 bases each). From germline, CDR1 is DFQATT and CDR2 SNEGSKA (reference sequence). The CDR3 is made up of 11 amino acids. This CDR3 reads CRVGDGGTQYF. In nucleotides, the CDR3 is TGCAGGGTGGGGGATGGGGGGACCCAGTACTTC.

The chain uses TRBV19 and TRBJ1-2; perhaps TRBD1 as D (5 bases). Deletions cut 0 bases from V and 2 bases from J, with 10 bases between. CDR3 length: 15 amino acids. Germline loops: CDR1 LNHDA, CDR2 SQIVND (reference sequence). The CDR3 bases are TGTGCCAGTAGTATAGATCTAGGGACCAACTATGGCTACACCTTC. It codes for CASSIDLGTNYGYTF. The variable domain in full, with the rest retrieved from reference TRBV19 and TRBJ1-2, is DGGITQSPKYLFRKEGQNVTLSCEQNLNHDAMYWYRQDPGQGLRLIYYSQIVNDFQKGDIAEGYSVSREKKESFPLTVTSAQKNPTAFYLCASSIDLGTNYGYTFGSGTRLTVV.

V gene TRBV9 combines with J gene TRBJ2-6; D gene uncertain. Germline loops: CDR1 SGDLS, CDR2 YYNGEE. V was trimmed by 2 bases and J by 3 bases, leaving 12 bases between them. CDR3 length: 16 residues. The CDR3 loop reads CASSVDPVDGANVLTF. The CDR3 coding sequence is TGTGCCAGCAGCGTCGACCCAGTGGATGGGGCCAACGTCCTGACTTTC.

The V gene is TRBV27, the J gene TRBJ1-5, with 8 bases lining up with TRBD1. This CDR3 has 14 residues. CDR1 is MNHEY and CDR2 is SMNVEV in the germline V gene (reference sequence). V was pared by 3 bases and J by 7 bases, with 5 bases of the junction left unmatched. For the CDR3, the DNA is TGTGCCAGCAGTTTCCAGACAGGGGCCCAGCCCCAGCATTTT. Translating gives CASSFQTGAQPQHF.

This chain links TRBV25-1 with TRBJ1-2, with D perhaps matching TRBD1 (6 bases). V was clipped by 10 bases and J by 2 bases, with 8 bases between them. Germline CDR1 MGHDK, CDR2 SYGVNS. The CDR3 length is 11 residues. This chain's CDR3 is CATTGNYGYTF. CDR3 nucleotides: TGTGCCACCACAGGGAACTATGGCTACACCTTC.

This chain connects TRBV3-1 (or the pseudogene TRBV3-2) to TRBJ1-2; no firm D call. The germline gives CDR1 LGHDT, CDR2 YNNKEL (reference sequence). The V gene lost 3 bases and the J gene lost 8 bases, with 7 bases spanning the gap. The length of the CDR3 is 11 residues. DNA of the CDR3: TGTGCCAGCAGCCAGGTTAGGGGCTACACCTTC. As protein: CASSQVRGYTF.

This chain connects TRBV3-1 (or the pseudogene TRBV3-2) to TRBJ1-2; D is possibly TRBD1 (5 bases). The CDR3 extends over 13 amino acids. Germline lookup yields CDR1 LGHDT and CDR2 YNNKEL (reference sequence). Between the trimmed V and J ends, which lost 2 bases and 7 bases, there was a span of 11 bases. For the CDR3, the DNA is TGTGCCAGCAGCCAAAGTAGGGGAGGTGGCTACACCTTC. It encodes CASSQSRGGGYTF.

This clone has a handful of counts. V and J are TRBV29-1 and TRBJ2-7; D uncertain. CDR1 and CDR2 from the germline V gene are SQVTM and ANQGSEA. Trimming took off 2 bases at V and 6 bases at J, with 8 bases between the two ends. This CDR3 is built from 11 residues. The CDR3 is CSVESWGEQYF. The CDR3 DNA follows: TGCAGCGTTGAATCTTGGGGCGAGCAGTACTTC.

The rearrangement joins TRBV12-1 to TRBJ1-4; the table's D gene call, TRBD1, was not cross checked with the DNA. TRBV12-1 is flagged as a pseudogene. CDR3 size: 14 residues. The CDR3 loop reads CASSCQGNNEKLFF. CDR3 DNA sequence: TGTGCCAGCAGCTGTCAGGGGAATAATGAAAAACTGTTTTTT.

The chain employs TRBV7-2 and TRBJ1-4; D possibly corresponds to TRBD1 (5 bases). Per germline, CDR1 SGHTA and CDR2 FQGNSA. V lost 4 bases and J lost 2, with 8 bases in between. This CDR3 has 14 residues. The CDR3 DNA follows: TGTGCCAGCAGCTCAGGGTGGACTAATGAAAAACTGTTTTTT. Its translation: CASSSGWTNEKLFF.

The chain joins TRBV28 to TRBJ1-2; D is ambiguous. Germline CDR1 and CDR2: MDHEN and SYDVKM. There are 14 residues in the CDR3. Between the trimmed V and J ends, which lost 7 bases and 8 bases, there was a span of 20 bases. As DNA, the CDR3 is TGTGCCAGCACAGAAGTCCCCGGGGAGCACGGCTACACCTTC. Protein product: CASTEVPGEHGYTF.

This rearrangement joins TRBV7-2 to TRBJ2-1; 10 bases map to TRBD1. The CDR3 sequence is 13 residues long. The V gene's germline CDR1 is SGHTA and CDR2 FQGNSA. V gave up 4 bases and J gave up 14 bases; unmatched junction bases: 8. CDR3 amino acids: CASSSGTGAGEFF. Written as DNA, the CDR3 is TGTGCCAGCAGCTCGGGGACAGGGGCGGGCGAGTTCTTC.

The V and J genes are TRBV19 and TRBJ1-5; D is unclear. The CDR3 contains 14 residues. V was trimmed by 3 bases and J by 2 bases, leaving 8 bases between them. Germline values: CDR1 LNHDA, CDR2 SQIVND (reference sequence). As DNA, the CDR3 is TGTGCCAGTAGTATCCAAAGGGGCAATCAGCCCCAGCATTTT. It codes for CASSIQRGNQPQHF.

J is TRBJ1-2 and V is TRBV19; no reliable D call. CDR3 length equals 15 residues. From germline, CDR1 is LNHDA and CDR2 SQIVND (reference sequence). V was pared by 3 bases and J by 3 bases, with 14 bases between. The CDR3 sequence: CASSITTSRYYGYTF. CDR3 sequence (DNA): TGTGCCAGTAGTATCACGACCAGTCGCTACTATGGCTACACCTTC. The whole variable domain, remainder taken from reference TRBV19 and TRBJ1-2, is DGGITQSPKYLFRKEGQNVTLSCEQNLNHDAMYWYRQDPGQGLRLIYYSQIVNDFQKGDIAEGYSVSREKKESFPLTVTSAQKNPTAFYLCASSITTSRYYGYTFGSGTRLTVV.

The rearrangement joins TRBV9 to TRBJ2-5, with D possibly matching TRBD2 (5 bases). Between the trimmed V and J ends, which lost 6 bases and 2 bases, there was a span of 11 bases. The germline V gene has CDR1 SGDLS and CDR2 YYNGEE. This CDR3 comprises 13 residues. This CDR3 is CASTQTGQETQYF. DNA for the CDR3: TGTGCCAGCACCCAGACGGGACAAGAGACCCAGTACTTC.

The gene calls are TRBV3-1 (or the pseudogene TRBV3-2) and TRBJ1-4; D not certain. This CDR3 has 16 residues. The V gene lost 0 bases and the J gene lost 4 bases, with 12 bases spanning the gap. Germline lookup yields CDR1 LGHDT and CDR2 YNNKEL (reference sequence). CDR3 DNA: TGTGCCAGCAGCCAAGATCCCGGGCTGGATAATGAAAAACTGTTTTTT. This codes for CASSQDPGLDNEKLFF.

The J gene is TRBJ1-4, the V gene TRBV4-2, with D uncertain. This CDR3 region has 16 residues. The ends were cut back, 0 bases at V and 2 bases at J, with 10 bases in the middle. Germline V lookup: CDR1 LGHNA, CDR2 YNFKEQ. The CDR3 spells CASSQDRRLTNEKLFF. The CDR3 DNA reads as TGTGCCAGCAGCCAAGATCGGAGGCTGACTAATGAAAAACTGTTTTTT.